This T cell receptor (beta chain) was recorded in a study of T-cell memory formation after mild COVID-19. The table lists this clonotype with many counts. TCRdb re-called the 5' RACE reads through MiXCR, storing one row per CDR3 protein. The table lists hundreds of thousands of distinct CDR3 sequences, around 15% of them singletons. The CDR3 sequence is 15 residues long. V was pared by 3 bases and J by 1 base, with 13 bases between. Germline V gene sequence: CDR1 SGHRS, CDR2 YFSETQ. This sequence joins TRBV5-1 and TRBJ1-1; no clear D. This receptor was identified in a young man who had mild COVID-19 (a few samples of this study predate the infection). Cell type and time point are not known. Source material: PBMCs or a T cell subset sorted from them (not recorded which). CDR3 residues: CASSSRDGQNTEAFF. Here the CDR3 DNA reads TGCGCCAGCAGCTCCCGTGACGGCCAGAACACTGAAGCTTTCTTT.